The 10 T cell receptor beta chains below all came from one sample that was sequenced in a study of T-cell memory formation after mild COVID-19. Each CDR3 protein is one row after TCRdb ran MiXCR on the 5' RACE reads. The profile shows about 130,000 distinct CDR3 sequences, roughly 6% of them singletons. The sequenced sample was PBMCs or a T cell subset sorted from them (not recorded which). Receptor source: an adult woman who had mild COVID-19 (a few samples of this study predate the infection). Cell type and time point are not known.

In this sample, this clonotype turned up a few times. The chain recombines TRBV7-2 with TRBJ2-1, with D possibly called TRBD1 or TRBD2 (6 bases each). Trimming stripped 1 base from V and 5 bases from J, with 18 bases between. The germline V gene encodes CDR1 SGHTA and CDR2 FQGNSA. The CDR3 consists of 17 residues. Written as DNA, the CDR3 is TGTGCCAGCAGCTTAGTGAGTTCGGGGGCTAGGGACAATGAGCAGTTCTTC. Amino acids: CASSLVSSGARDNEQFF.

CDR3 residues: CASSNAWTRNMSGNTIYF. The CDR3, as DNA: TGTGCCAGCAGCAACGCTTGGACCAGGAATATGTCTGGAAACACCATATATTTT. This chain joins TRBV5-5 and TRBJ1-3, with no clear D. The ends were cut back, 4 bases at V and 1 base at J, with 21 bases in the middle. The CDR3 totals 18 residues. CDR1 is SGHKS and CDR2 is YYEKEE in the germline V gene (reference sequence).

The chain has TRBV3-1 and TRBJ2-5, with 7 bases matching TRBD1. Trimming at V came to 2 bases and at J to 4 bases, leaving 10 bases not matched to a gene. Germline V lookup: CDR1 LGHDT, CDR2 YNNKEL (reference sequence). The CDR3 is 16 residues long. The CDR3 protein is CASSQYPTEGAETQYF. CDR3 DNA: TGTGCCAGCAGCCAATACCCGACCGAGGGGGCAGAGACCCAGTACTTC.

This clonotype was seen only a few times. The chain uses TRBV12-5 and TRBJ1-5; TRBD1 agrees at 11 bases. Per the germline V gene, CDR1 is LGHNT and CDR2 is FRNRAP. V lost 5 bases, J lost 0 bases, and 6 bases stayed unmatched. The CDR3 is 17 amino acids. The CDR3 bases are TGTGCTAGTGGTAGGGGACAGGGGGATTATAGCAATCAGCCCCAGCATTTT. It encodes CASGRGQGDYSNQPQHF.

For the CDR3, the DNA is TGTGCCAGCAGAGGGATACCAAACACTGAAGCTTTCTTT. It specifies CASRGIPNTEAFF. The chain combines TRBV6-4 with TRBJ1-1; D is ambiguous. The V end lost 6 bases, the J end lost 2 bases, and 10 bases lay between the germline ends. The CDR3 extends over 13 amino acids. Germline V gene lookup returns CDR1 MRHNA and CDR2 SNTAGT.

Many counts were recorded for this clonotype. This chain's CDR3 is CASRDSLLAEQYF. DNA for the CDR3: TGTGCCAGCAGAGACTCGTTACTGGCCGAGCAGTACTTC. The gene calls are TRBV28 and TRBJ2-7, with D uncertain. Germline lookup yields CDR1 MDHEN and CDR2 SYDVKM. The CDR3 spans 13 residues. The ends were cut back, 6 bases at V and 6 bases at J, with 15 bases in the middle.

This clonotype was observed at least ten times. The chain carries TRBV20-1 and TRBJ1-1; tentatively, D is TRBD1 (6 bases). V was clipped by 2 bases and J by 1 base, with 8 bases between them. Germline lookup yields CDR1 DFQATT and CDR2 SNEGSKA (reference sequence). This CDR3 contains 13 residues. Here the CDR3 reads CSARKQGNTEAFF. CDR3 nucleotide sequence: TGCAGTGCTAGAAAACAGGGGAACACTGAAGCTTTCTTT.

This clonotype was observed a handful of times. CDR3 region: CASSLGGSETQYF. CDR3 sequence (DNA): TGCGCCAGCAGCTTGGGGGGGAGCGAGACCCAGTACTTC. This chain links TRBV5-1 with TRBJ2-5; D possibly uses TRBD1 or TRBD2 (5 bases each). CDR3 size: 13 residues. The germline CDR1 and CDR2 sequences are SGHRS and YFSETQ. Trimming cost V 0 bases and J 5 bases, with 8 bases left between them.

This clonotype was found many times. V and J are TRBV5-1 and TRBJ1-2, with D unresolved. The germline V and J ends were trimmed by 1 base and 3 bases, with 22 bases remaining between them. Germline assignment: CDR1 SGHRS and CDR2 YFSETQ. The CDR3 spans 18 residues. The CDR3: CASSLTTSGPQGDYGYTF. CDR3 nucleotides: TGCGCCAGCAGCTTGACCACCTCCGGGCCCCAAGGAGACTATGGCTACACCTTC.

The chain links TRBV5-5 to TRBJ2-4; 7 bases are a match to TRBD1. The trim removed 3 bases at V and 3 bases at J, leaving 6 bases unmatched. Germline CDR1 is SGHKS and CDR2 is YYEKEE (reference sequence). The CDR3 covers 15 residues. Written as DNA, the CDR3 is TGTGCCAGCAGCTCCTATGGACAGGACAAAAACATTCAGTACTTC. This sequence encodes CASSSYGQDKNIQYF.